The subject of this entry is one T cell receptor (beta chain). It has no known antigen specificity. Per-nucleotide qualities are absent, and no much larger clonotype sits a single base away. CDR3 length: 15 amino acids, cysteine to phenylalanine. Solely the CDR3 DNA is kept, with 45 bases framed from the first base. V lost 3 bases and J lost 3 bases; the stretch between them is 11 bases long. Ophthalmopathy patients had moderately to severely active disease, Clinical Activity Score of at least 3, NOSPECS grade of at least 4, and disease duration under 3 months. Patients with other autoimmune diseases, uncontrolled infections, pregnancy or lactation were excluded. Clinical symptoms, serum thyroxine, TRAb, thyroid ultrasound and orbital computed tomography formed the basis of the diagnosis. Ficoll-Paque density gradient centrifugation was used to isolate PBMCs from approximately 10 ml of fresh peripheral blood. Trizol reagent was used to extract the total RNA, and its quality was then checked on an Agilent 2100 Bioanalyzer.

TCR beta CDR3 regions were amplified from RNA transcripts for repertoire sequencing. The first round of RT-PCR was done with HTBI primers and the Qiagen OneStep RT-PCR kit, and was followed by a second round of multiplex PCR, then size selection and purification. Sequencing of the libraries was carried out on an Illumina HiSeq2000 in paired-end mode with 100 bp reads. The original methods were these. Reads were processed with SOAPnuke, discarding reads with adapters, uncalled bases, mean Phred below 15, or no exact constant-primer or identifier match. COPE v1.2.5 was used to merge the high-quality paired reads. Unique nucleotide sequences were defined as clonotypes and aligned to IMGT TRB V, D and J references using MiTCR v1.1. Analysis was restricted to V-J combinations with a frequency above 0.0001, which covered 98% to 99.2% of repertoires. For each V-J combination, a TCR clonal expansion and chaos score was defined as F50 clonal expansion divided by the chaos observed in the TCRdist matrix. Features were reduced by Welch's t-statistics and random forest to roughly 14 V-J combinations, which fed a naive Bayes classifier. The Morisita-Horn index was used to measure how similar the thyroid and blood repertoires were. TCRdb reprocessing: public reads trimmed at Q25 with fastp, clones called with MiXCR, in-frame beta chains kept. Rows matching on CDR3 protein sequence are summarized as one entry with the most common DNA and genes. TCRdb's processing, not the authors' own work, is the source of the V and J calls. Here the sample has approximately 460,000 distinct CDR3 sequences; approximately 15% occur a single time. Over 8% of the sample belongs to the ten largest clones.

These data are taken from a study of Graves' ophthalmopathy and Graves' hyperthyroidism listed by TCRdb under 2018. About the study as a whole: Peripheral blood was collected at initial diagnosis, before any treatment. The study used TCR beta repertoire signatures to distinguish Graves' ophthalmopathy from Graves' hyperthyroidism and to predict progression to ophthalmopathy. In total, some 140 blood samples were TCR-sequenced: fewer than 50 ophthalmopathy, roughly 80 hyperthyroidism and some 17 hyperthyroidism-to-ophthalmopathy patients. To explore V-J signatures that separate ophthalmopathy from hyperthyroidism, a discovery set of 95 to 100 patients was enrolled, consisting of 40 to 45 with ophthalmopathy and about 60 with stable hyperthyroidism. The independent validation cohort included 18 to 20 hyperthyroidism patients plus 17 patients who later progressed from hyperthyroidism to ophthalmopathy. In 6 or 7 hyperthyroidism patients, T-cell repertoires of thyroid tissue and blood were compared. After sampling, hyperthyroidism patients received methimazole starting at 30 mg daily, and ophthalmopathy patients received high-dose intravenous methylprednisolone. The approximately 100 discovery patients were divided at random into training and test sets in a 7:3 ratio. Points the paper makes about the study in general: Most of the expanded thyroid clonotypes with a frequency above 0.001 were also detected in blood, and it was suggested that the thyroid immune response may be reflected by blood repertoires. Sample size was not predetermined statistically, and investigators were not blinded to group allocation. In validation, the model predicted ophthalmopathy progression with about 71% sensitivity and roughly 72% specificity; roughly eleven predicted patients were CT-confirmed with GO in a median of roughly 6.8 months. In cross-validation, the 13-signature model distinguished ophthalmopathy from stable hyperthyroidism with approximately 88% sensitivity and 81.08% specificity, and in the test set the corresponding values were approximately 80% and 68%.

Sample: blood. The chain joins TRBV12-3 or TRBV12-4 to TRBJ2-2, with the D call perhaps TRBD1 or TRBD2, each one matching 5 bases. This TCR came from a woman between 25 and 40 years old with Graves' ophthalmopathy. Donor details come from another sample of the same person, matched by shared clones. In nucleotides, the sequence is TGTGCCAGCAGTTTTGGGGACCGCTACACCGGGGAGCTGTTTTTT. Translated, this gives CASSFGDRYTGELFF.